The rows below give T cell receptor beta chains drawn from one sample of a study of T cell responses to AZD1222 COVID-19 vaccine. The repertoire was sequenced with immunoSEQ multiplex PCR; TCRdb's copy has only in-frame clones and lacks some. The table has 130,000 to 150,000 clones, around 86% seen once. This specimen consisted of peripheral blood, obtained on day 0 of MenACWY control vaccination. These TCRs come from an adult in good health. Each CDR3 is given with its conserved first and last residue. D genes are given only for firm matches. Expanded clones are given a class, and other clones once, few, many or no size at all.

d_call	j_call	v_call	clone_size	cdr3_aa	cdr3_nt
.	TRBJ2-5	TRBV25-1	once	CASSEPGVETQYF	TGTGCCAGCAGTGAACCGGGTGTGGAGACCCAGTACTTC
.	TRBJ1-1	TRBV27	.	CASSPGTLEDTEAFF	TGTGCCAGCAGTCCCGGGACCTTAGAAGACACTGAAGCTTTCTTT
.	TRBJ2-5	TRBV9	.	CASSSGNQETQYF	TGTGCCAGCAGCTCGGGTAACCAAGAGACCCAGTACTTC
.	TRBJ2-7	TRBV27	few	CASSLSSRTRYEQYF	TGTGCCAGCAGTTTATCGTCGAGAACACGCTACGAGCAGTACTTC
.	TRBJ2-1	TRBV6-2/TRBV6-3	once	CASSYSRRGEGNEQFF	TGTGCCAGCAGTTACTCGAGGCGGGGAGAGGGCAATGAGCAGTTCTTC
.	TRBJ1-5	TRBV19	once	CASSEREPNQPQHF	TGTGCCAGTAGTGAGCGGGAACCTAATCAGCCCCAGCATTTT
TRBD1	TRBJ1-6	TRBV2	.	CASTRTGQHNSPLHF	TGTGCCAGCACTAGGACAGGGCAACATAATTCACCCCTCCACTTT
.	TRBJ2-3	TRBV25-1	.	CASSDERGTDTQYF	TGTGCCAGCAGTGATGAGCGGGGCACAGATACGCAGTATTTT
TRBD1	TRBJ2-1	TRBV4-1	once	CAGSRQGYNEQFF	TGCGCCGGCAGCCGACAGGGCTACAATGAGCAGTTCTTC
.	TRBJ2-2	TRBV28	.	CASSPLTITGELFF	TGTGCCAGCAGTCCACTGACGATAACCGGGGAGCTGTTTTTT
TRBD1	TRBJ2-1	TRBV6-5	once	CASSYSIDRGRFF	TGTGCCAGCAGTTACTCGATTGACAGGGGTCGATTCTTC
.	TRBJ2-5	TRBV30	many	CAWSVSLARETQYF	TGTGCCTGGAGTGTAAGTCTAGCGCGGGAGACCCAGTACTTC
.	TRBJ1-2	TRBV12-3/TRBV12-4	.	CASSFWQGSGYTF	TGTGCCAGCAGTTTTTGGCAGGGGAGCGGCTACACCTTC
.	TRBJ2-2	TRBV18	.	CASGRNTGELFF	TGTGCCAGCGGGCGGAACACCGGGGAGCTGTTTTTT
TRBD2	TRBJ2-5	TRBV5-6	.	CASSLVTSGGPTQYF	TGTGCCAGCAGCTTGGTAACTAGCGGGGGGCCGACCCAGTACTTC
TRBD2	TRBJ2-3	TRBV27	.	CASRPPRAGGADTQYF	TGTGCCAGCAGGCCCCCCCGGGCGGGGGGCGCAGATACGCAGTATTTT
.	TRBJ1-2	TRBV30	.	CAWSPGSGAVSGYTF	TGTGCCTGGAGTCCAGGCTCAGGGGCGGTGAGTGGCTACACCTTC
.	TRBJ1-3	TRBV3-1/TRBV3-2	.	CASSQAGRNTIYF	TGTGCCAGCAGCCAGGCAGGGAGAAACACCATATATTTT
TRBD1	TRBJ2-5	TRBV28	.	CASSPGQDQETQYF	TGTGCCAGCAGTCCGGGACAGGACCAAGAGACCCAGTACTTC
.	TRBJ2-1	TRBV5-1	.	CASSLGGTSSYNEQFF	TGCGCCAGCAGCTTGGGAGGGACGAGCTCCTACAATGAGCAGTTCTTC
.	TRBJ1-5	TRBV13	.	CASSLSRNQPQHF	TGTGCCAGCAGCTTAAGCCGGAATCAGCCCCAGCATTTT
.	TRBJ2-1	TRBV29-1	.	CSVEDNRLSSYNEQFF	TGCAGCGTTGAAGATAACAGGTTAAGCTCCTACAATGAGCAGTTCTTC
.	TRBJ1-2	TRBV15	.	CATSRDYITGNDYTF	TGTGCCACCAGCAGAGATTATATAACAGGAAACGACTACACCTTC
TRBD1	TRBJ2-3	TRBV2	.	CASSPRQGSTDTQYF	TGTGCCAGCAGTCCGCGACAGGGGAGCACAGATACGCAGTATTTT
TRBD2	TRBJ2-5	TRBV4-1	.	CASSPMNRGLAGETQYF	TGCGCCAGCAGCCCTATGAATCGGGGACTAGCGGGCGAGACCCAGTACTTC
.	TRBJ1-3	TRBV10-3	.	CAIKEEFGNTIYF	TGTGCCATCAAAGAGGAGTTTGGAAACACCATATATTTT
.	TRBJ1-1	TRBV2	.	CASSERDKAFF	TGTGCCAGCAGTGAAAGGGATAAAGCTTTCTTT
TRBD2	TRBJ2-2	TRBV2	once	CASTWGGTGELFF	TGTGCCAGCACATGGGGGGGGACCGGGGAGCTGTTTTTT
.	TRBJ1-5	TRBV28	.	CASKIGGNQPQHF	TGTGCCAGCAAAATAGGGGGCAATCAGCCCCAGCATTTT
.	TRBJ1-4	TRBV2	.	CASSDTGVEKLFF	TGTGCCAGCAGTGATACCGGGGTCGAAAAACTGTTTTTT